The 31 T cell receptor beta chains reported below all come from one sample, sequenced in a study of blood T cell repertoires in COVID-19. Profiled with immunoSEQ multiplex PCR; TCRdb holds only in-frame clones, not every one. The sample includes under 30,000 clones, about 90% of them seen just once. The sample was peripheral blood. These receptor sequences come from a human donor in a cohort sampled during active COVID-19.

This clone has only one observation. This sequence joins TRBV12-5 and TRBJ2-7; 9 nucleotides line up with TRBD1. Per germline, CDR1 LGHNT and CDR2 FRNRAP. V gave up 5 bases and J gave up 2 bases; unmatched junction bases: 4. The CDR3 runs 14 residues. The CDR3 region is CASGTGTGTYEQYF. The CDR3 coding sequence is TGTGCTAGTGGTACCGGGACAGGGACCTACGAGCAGTACTTC. The full variable domain, completed using reference TRBV12-5 and TRBJ2-7, is DARVTQTPRHKVTEMGQEVTMRCQPILGHNTVFWYRQTMMQGLELLAYFRNRAPLDDSGMPKDRFSAEMPDATLATLKIQPSEPRDSAVYFCASGTGTGTYEQYFGPGTRLTVT.

V gene TRBV6-5 combines with J gene TRBJ2-5, with a tentative D call TRBD2 (5 bases). Germline CDR1 and CDR2: MNHEY and SVGAGI. The CDR3 spans 14 residues. With 6 bases removed from V and 2 bases from J, the gap between germline ends came to 13 bases. The CDR3 nucleotides are TGTGCCAGCAGAGTAGGACTTCTTCAAGAGACCCAGTACTTC. Translation gives CASRVGLLQETQYF.

The CDR3 reads CASSFETQQLAKNIQYF. The CDR3 nucleotides are TGTGCCAGTAGTTTCGAAACTCAACAGCTAGCCAAAAACATTCAGTACTTC. The rearrangement joins TRBV19 to TRBJ2-4; D not resolved. Looked up from germline, CDR1 is LNHDA and CDR2 is SQIVND (reference sequence). CDR3 length: 17 amino acids. With 5 bases removed from V and 0 bases from J, the gap between germline ends came to 17 bases.

The rearrangement joins TRBV6-5 to TRBJ1-1; 12 bases line up with TRBD1. The trim removed 3 bases at V and 0 bases at J, leaving 2 bases unmatched. This CDR3 region has 16 residues. The germline gives CDR1 MNHEY, CDR2 SVGAGI. The CDR3 sequence: CASSYGTGGVNTEAFF. The CDR3 region has the DNA TGTGCCAGCAGTTATGGGACAGGGGGCGTGAACACTGAAGCTTTCTTT.

The V gene is TRBV15, the J gene TRBJ2-5; D possibly corresponds to TRBD2 (7 bases). V dropped 3 bases and J dropped 2 bases, with 22 bases sitting between them. CDR1 is LNHNV, CDR2 YYDKDF, per germline (reference sequence). The CDR3 covers 18 residues. The chain's CDR3 is CATSRGARGLVGQETQYF. The CDR3 DNA is TGTGCCACCAGCAGGGGGGCGCGAGGACTAGTCGGTCAAGAGACCCAGTACTTC.

The rearrangement uses TRBV6-1 and TRBJ1-1; TRBD1 might be the D (6 bases). CDR3 size: 13 residues. CDR1 and CDR2 (germline): MNHNS, SASEGT. V lost 3 bases to trimming and J lost 6 bases, with 11 bases between them. The DNA of the CDR3 is TGTGCCAGCAGTGAGCAACAGGGCTCTGAAGCTTTCTTT. This encodes CASSEQQGSEAFF.

The rearrangement links TRBV9 to TRBJ2-1; possibly TRBD2 for D (6 bases). V was trimmed by 0 bases and J by 7 bases, leaving 17 bases between them. The CDR3 covers 16 residues. CDR1 and CDR2 (germline): SGDLS, YYNGEE. The CDR3 sequence: CASSVALDPGGNEQFF. The CDR3 nucleotides read TGTGCCAGCAGCGTAGCTCTAGACCCCGGAGGGAATGAGCAGTTCTTC.

This sequence joins TRBV5-1 and TRBJ2-1, with a tentative D call TRBD1 (5 bases). Trimming removed 0 bases from V and 0 bases from J, with 7 bases in between. CDR3 length: 15 residues. Germline CDR1 and CDR2: SGHRS and YFSETQ. The CDR3 nucleotides read TGCGCCAGCAGCTTGGGTCAGGGCTCCTACAATGAGCAGTTCTTC. Its translation is CASSLGQGSYNEQFF.

This chain links TRBV3-1 (or the pseudogene TRBV3-2) with TRBJ1-1; no firm D call. The CDR3 is 13 amino acids. Germline loops: CDR1 LGHDT, CDR2 YNNKEL (reference sequence). V gave up 3 bases and J gave up 3 bases, with 8 bases separating them. The CDR3 sequence: CASSHNFDTEAFF. CDR3 bases: TGTGCCAGCAGCCACAATTTTGACACTGAAGCTTTCTTT.

V gene TRBV2 combines with J gene TRBJ2-7, with 8 bases that match TRBD1. Germline V gene sequence: CDR1 SNHLY, CDR2 FYNNEI. The CDR3 loop spans 14 amino acids. After removal of 7 bases from V and 1 base from J, the junction contained 6 bases not matched to a gene. CDR3 amino acids: CASTTGGLSYEQYF. CDR3 nucleotides: TGTGCCAGCACAACAGGGGGGTTGTCCTACGAGCAGTACTTC.

The chain carries TRBV5-4 and TRBJ1-1, with D unresolved. Germline V gene sequence: CDR1 SGHNT, CDR2 YYREEE (reference sequence). The CDR3 has 14 residues. V dropped 3 bases and J dropped 5 bases, with 14 bases sitting between them. CDR3 in DNA: TGTGCCAGCAGCTCCCCCGGCAAGCGGACTGAAGCTTTCTTT. The encoded protein is CASSSPGKRTEAFF. Together with reference TRBV5-4 and TRBJ1-1, the CDR3 gives the full variable domain: ETGVTQSPTHLIKTRGQQVTLRCSSQSGHNTVSWYQQALGQGPQFIFQYYREEENGRGNFPPRFSGLQFPNYSSELNVNALELDDSALYLCASSSPGKRTEAFFGQGTRLTVV.

The V and J genes are TRBV10-3 and TRBJ1-6, with 9 bases that match TRBD1. Germline CDR1 and CDR2: ENHRY and SYGVKD. This CDR3 has 13 amino acids. The trim removed 8 bases at V and 10 bases at J, leaving 6 bases unmatched. The CDR3 protein is CAIARDRASPLHF. The CDR3 DNA sequence: TGTGCCATCGCCCGGGACAGGGCCTCACCCCTCCACTTT.

The gene calls are TRBV11-2 and TRBJ2-2, with 9 nucleotides matching TRBD1. Germline V gene lookup returns CDR1 SGHAT and CDR2 FQNNGV. This CDR3 is 15 amino acids long. V gave up 5 bases and J gave up 5 bases; unmatched junction bases: 6. The CDR3 nucleotides are TGTGCCAGCAGCATGGGACAGGGAAGAACCGGGGAGCTGTTTTTT. This codes for CASSMGQGRTGELFF.

V gene TRBV7-9 combines with J gene TRBJ2-7; D is unclear. There are 13 residues in the CDR3. Germline V lookup: CDR1 SEHNR, CDR2 FQNEAQ (reference sequence). Trimming took off 0 bases at V and 1 base at J, with 4 bases between the two ends. CDR3 coding DNA: TGTGCCAGCAGCTTAGCGAGTTCCTACGAGCAGTACTTC. Its protein is CASSLASSYEQYF.

This clone appeared once. The genes are TRBV15 and TRBJ2-2; a possible D gene is TRBD1 (5 bases). V lost 5 bases and J lost 5, with 15 bases in between. Germline V CDR1 and CDR2: LNHNV, YYDKDF (reference sequence). The CDR3 extends over 15 amino acids. The CDR3 nucleotides read TGTGCCACCAGCGCCTGGGGCGTTGGAACCGGGGAGCTGTTTTTT. It specifies CATSAWGVGTGELFF.

The CDR3 DNA is TGTGCCAGCAGTCGCAAGGCCGACAGTGTCGCCGTTAATTCACCCCTCCACTTT. It yields the protein CASSRKADSVAVNSPLHF. The chain has TRBV28 and TRBJ1-6, with D tentatively TRBD1 (5 bases). From germline, CDR1 is MDHEN and CDR2 SYDVKM. V lost 5 bases to trimming and J lost 6 bases, with 23 bases between them. CDR3 length: 18 amino acids.

This chain connects TRBV19 to TRBJ1-3; TRBD1 might be the D (5 bases). CDR1 and CDR2 (germline): LNHDA, SQIVND (reference sequence). The V end lost 8 bases, the J end lost 1 base, and 6 bases lay between the germline ends. The CDR3 totals 12 residues. The CDR3 is CASGASGNTIYF. The CDR3 coding sequence is TGTGCCAGTGGGGCTTCTGGAAACACCATATATTTT.

This clone appeared a few times. The V call is TRBV6-2 or TRBV6-3, the J call TRBJ2-6, with a tentative D call TRBD2 (6 bases). The germline CDR1 and CDR2 sequences are MNHEY and SVGEGT. The V end lost 2 bases, the J end lost 3 bases, and 14 bases lay between the germline ends. The CDR3 is 17 residues long. CDR3 protein: CASSYVDRLDGANVLTF. Here the CDR3 DNA reads TGTGCCAGCAGTTACGTAGATAGACTAGATGGGGCCAACGTCCTGACTTTC.

This clone occurred once. The V gene is TRBV9, the J gene TRBJ2-7, with 11 bases matching TRBD2. Germline V gene lookup returns CDR1 SGDLS and CDR2 YYNGEE. The CDR3 has 15 amino acids. V shed 0 bases and J 7 bases; nucleotides not matched to a gene: 6. The DNA of the CDR3 is TGTGCCAGCAGCGTAGATGTAGCGGGGGGGCGGGAGCAGTACTTC. This codes for CASSVDVAGGREQYF.

The chain recombines TRBV11-2 with TRBJ1-3, with D possibly TRBD1 on 6 matching bases. Germline V gene sequence: CDR1 SGHAT, CDR2 FQNNGV. The V end lost 3 bases, the J end lost 1 base, and 16 bases lay between the germline ends. The CDR3 contains 17 residues. CDR3 in DNA: TGTGCCAGCAGCTTGGACAGCCAGTTTATTTCTGGAAACACCATATATTTT. It yields the protein CASSLDSQFISGNTIYF.

The gene calls are TRBV9 and TRBJ2-5; tentatively, D is TRBD2 (5 bases). CDR1 and CDR2 (germline): SGDLS, YYNGEE. The CDR3 extends over 14 amino acids. The germline V and J ends were trimmed by 0 bases and 4 bases, with 10 bases remaining between them. In nucleotides, the CDR3 is TGTGCCAGCAGCGTAGGACTAACCCTAGAGACCCAGTACTTC. Translating gives CASSVGLTLETQYF.

This sequence joins TRBV28 and TRBJ1-2, with D unclear. CDR3 length equals 12 residues. The germline V gene encodes CDR1 MDHEN and CDR2 SYDVKM. With 6 bases removed from V and 8 bases from J, the gap between germline ends came to 13 bases. The CDR3 DNA reads as TGTGCCAGCAGGGTCCCCGGGAACGGCTACACCTTC. It is translated as CASRVPGNGYTF.

In its sample, this clone was seen once. The V and J genes are TRBV6-2 or TRBV6-3 and TRBJ2-3; TRBD1 is a possible D gene (5 bases). CDR1 is MNHEY, CDR2 SVGEGT, per germline. The CDR3 sequence is 15 residues long. The ends were cut back, 4 bases at V and 2 bases at J, with 13 bases in the middle. This chain's CDR3 is CASSWGQQNTDTQYF. The CDR3, as DNA: TGTGCCAGCAGTTGGGGCCAACAAAACACAGATACGCAGTATTTT.

The chain carries TRBV4-1 and TRBJ2-1, with 10 bases fitting TRBD1. The germline V gene encodes CDR1 MGHRA and CDR2 YSYEKL. The CDR3 extends over 15 amino acids. Trimming took 1 base from V and 8 from J; bases not matched to a gene: 5. The CDR3 DNA follows: TGCGCCAGCAGCCAAGTCAGGGACAGGGGTGATGAGCAGTTCTTC. Translation gives CASSQVRDRGDEQFF.

The chain recombines TRBV30 with TRBJ2-7; TRBD1 aligns across 9 bases. The V gene's germline CDR1 is GTSNPN and CDR2 SVGIG (reference sequence). Germline trimming cut 5 bases from V and 1 base from J; bases unmatched to any gene: 3. This CDR3 has 13 amino acids. In nucleotides, the CDR3 is TGTGCCTGGGACGGACAGGGGTCCTACGAGCAGTACTTC. It yields the protein CAWDGQGSYEQYF.

The chain carries TRBV7-9 and TRBJ1-1; the D gene is possibly TRBD1 (5 bases). The ends were cut back, 5 bases at V and 1 base at J, with 14 bases in the middle. Germline CDR1 reads SEHNR; CDR2 reads FQNEAQ (reference sequence). This CDR3 has 15 amino acids. CDR3 loop: CASSAGDRSNTEAFF. Written as DNA, the CDR3 is TGTGCCAGCAGCGCCGGTGACAGATCGAACACTGAAGCTTTCTTT.

This sequence joins TRBV2 and TRBJ2-5; D gene uncertain. The germline V and J ends were trimmed by 0 bases and 4 bases, with 12 bases remaining between them. Germline loops: CDR1 SNHLY, CDR2 FYNNEI. This CDR3 is 15 amino acids long. This CDR3 reads CASSEARSRGETQYF. The CDR3 DNA reads TGTGCCAGCAGTGAAGCGCGAAGTCGTGGAGAGACCCAGTACTTC.

This chain uses TRBV5-5 with TRBJ2-3; 11 nucleotides agree with TRBD2. The CDR3 is 16 residues long. Trimming removed 4 bases from V and 2 bases from J; junction bases left unmatched: 6. Germline V gene data show CDR1 as SGHKS and CDR2 as YYEKEE (reference sequence). The CDR3 loop reads CASSPGTSGLTDTQYF. The CDR3 DNA follows: TGTGCCAGCAGCCCGGGGACTAGCGGCCTCACAGATACGCAGTATTTT.

The chain combines TRBV7-8 with TRBJ2-7, with D perhaps TRBD2 (6 bases). Trimming shortened V by 0 bases and J by 1 base, and 13 bases separated the two germline ends. Germline V gene sequence: CDR1 SGHVS, CDR2 FQNEAQ. The CDR3 runs to 16 residues. The CDR3 coding sequence is TGTGCCAGCAGCTTAGCGGGCGGGGACCCATCCTACGAGCAGTACTTC. Translation: CASSLAGGDPSYEQYF.

This clone was seen just once. The chain combines TRBV5-1 with TRBJ2-5; 10 bases are a match to TRBD1. The CDR3 is made up of 14 amino acids. V was pared by 4 bases and J by 3 bases, with 3 bases of the junction left unmatched. Per the germline V gene, CDR1 is SGHRS and CDR2 is YFSETQ. The CDR3 region is CASSRGTGEETQYF. The CDR3 DNA sequence: TGCGCCAGCAGCCGCGGGACAGGGGAAGAGACCCAGTACTTC.

This chain connects TRBV5-8 to TRBJ2-3, with a weak D call TRBD2 (6 bases). Per the germline V gene, CDR1 is SGHTS and CDR2 is YDEGEE. With 3 bases removed from V and 1 base from J, the gap between germline ends came to 12 bases. There are 15 residues in the CDR3. The CDR3 loop reads CASSSPGLRTDTQYF. The CDR3, as DNA: TGTGCCAGCAGCTCGCCGGGACTTCGCACAGATACGCAGTATTTT.